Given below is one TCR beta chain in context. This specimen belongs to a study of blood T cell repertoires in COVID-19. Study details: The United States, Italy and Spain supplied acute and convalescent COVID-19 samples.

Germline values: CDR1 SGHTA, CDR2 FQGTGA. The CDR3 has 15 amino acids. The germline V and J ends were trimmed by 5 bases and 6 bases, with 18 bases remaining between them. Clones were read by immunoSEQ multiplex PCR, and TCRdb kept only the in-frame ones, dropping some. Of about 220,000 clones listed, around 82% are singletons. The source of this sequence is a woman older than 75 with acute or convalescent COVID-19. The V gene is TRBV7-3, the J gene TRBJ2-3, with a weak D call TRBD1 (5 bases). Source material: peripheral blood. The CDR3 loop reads CASSPSLWGRDTQYF. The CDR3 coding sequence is TGTGCCAGCAGCCCCTCTCTTTGGGGCAGGGATACGCAGTATTTT.